A selection of T cell receptor beta chains follows, all from one sample in a study of healthy donors' naive CD4 and CD8 T cells. From the reads, TCRdb called clonotypes with MiXCR, one entry per CDR3 protein. The data hold 180,000 or so distinct CDR3 sequences, with over 60% observed a single time. The specimen sequenced was naive CD4+ and CD8+ T cells sorted from blood, pooled from several donors. The receptors come from a pool of human donors in good health; the sample pools cells from several healthy donors. Both conserved end residues are part of each CDR3. Each record gives: J gene, D gene, V gene, clone size, CDR3 DNA, CDR3 protein. D genes are given only for firm matches. A clone size is listed for some rows: how often the clone was seen (once, few, many), or a class if it is expanded.

TRBJ2-2	-	TRBV12-3/TRBV12-4	-	TGTGCCAGCAGTTGGATATCGTCCACCGGGGAGCTGTTTTTT	CASSWISSTGELFF
TRBJ1-5	-	TRBV4-3	-	TGTGCCAGCAGCCCCTCCAGCTATAGCAATCAGCCCCAGCATTTT	CASSPSSYSNQPQHF
TRBJ2-1	-	TRBV19	-	TGTGCCAGTAGTCCGGGAGCTGAGCAGTTCTTC	CASSPGAEQFF
TRBJ2-2	TRBD2	TRBV6-5	few	TGTGCCAGCAGTTACGGCGCGGGGGTGGGCACCGGGGAGCTGTTTTTT	CASSYGAGVGTGELFF
TRBJ2-3	-	TRBV5-5	-	TGTGCCAGCAGCTACCCTACCGTGGCTGCAGATACGCAGTATTTT	CASSYPTVAADTQYF
TRBJ1-6	-	TRBV12-3/TRBV12-4	-	TGTGCCAGCAGTTTAAAGCCTCCTCTGACACCCCTCCACTTT	CASSLKPPLTPLHF
TRBJ2-1	-	TRBV19	few	TGTGCCAGTAGTGCACAACTCCCCAGTGGCAATGAGCAGTTCTTC	CASSAQLPSGNEQFF
TRBJ2-1	-	TRBV10-3	once	TGTGCCATCAGTGAGTGGGAGTACAATGAGCAGTTCTTC	CAISEWEYNEQFF
TRBJ1-1	-	TRBV5-5	-	TGTGCCAGCAGCTTGAGGAACACTGAAGCTTTCTTT	CASSLRNTEAFF
TRBJ1-5	-	TRBV27	-	TGTGCCAGCAGTTCGCGACTTGCATGGGGCAATCAGCCCCAGCATTTT	CASSSRLAWGNQPQHF
TRBJ2-5	-	TRBV12-3/TRBV12-4	-	TGTGCCAGCAGTTTGCGCCTCCAAGAGACCCAGTACTTC	CASSLRLQETQYF
TRBJ1-1	TRBD1	TRBV29-1	-	TGCAGCGTGCCCTCCGTGGGGCAGGGGGCAAGCACTGAAGCTTTCTTT	CSVPSVGQGASTEAFF
TRBJ2-1	-	TRBV27	once	TGTGCCAGCAGTTTCAGGGGTTCTCAGAGCACAAATGAGCAGTTCTTC	CASSFRGSQSTNEQFF
TRBJ2-3	-	TRBV4-3	-	TGTGCCAGCGGCCAACCGGACGGAGATACGCAGTATTTT	CASGQPDGDTQYF
TRBJ1-5	TRBD1	TRBV15	once	TGTGCCACCAGCAGAGACTGGACAGGGGGCGATCAGCCCCAGCATTTT	CATSRDWTGGDQPQHF
TRBJ2-7	-	TRBV29-1	-	TGCAGCGTTGACTCCGGGCAGGGCGCCTACGAGCAGTACTTC	CSVDSGQGAYEQYF
TRBJ2-5	TRBD1	TRBV29-1	-	TGCAGCGTCGCCGGGACAGTGTACCAAGAGACCCAGTACTTC	CSVAGTVYQETQYF
TRBJ2-7	TRBD2	TRBV19	-	TGTGCCAGTAGTATGCTGGGAGGGGCCGAGCAGTACTTC	CASSMLGGAEQYF
TRBJ1-5	-	TRBV12-3/TRBV12-4	-	TGTGCCAGCAGCCCCGGCGCTCATCAGCCCCAGCATTTT	CASSPGAHQPQHF
TRBJ2-2	-	TRBV29-1	once	TGCAGCGTTGAAAAGGGTTTCAACACCGGGGAGCTGTTTTTT	CSVEKGFNTGELFF
TRBJ2-1	TRBD2	TRBV18	-	TGTGCCAGCTCACCACTAGCGGGAGGAGATGAGCAGTTCTTC	CASSPLAGGDEQFF
TRBJ2-3	TRBD2	TRBV18	-	TGTGCCAGCTCACCGGCCTTAGCGGGAGGCACAGATACGCAGTATTTT	CASSPALAGGTDTQYF
TRBJ2-5	-	TRBV6-5	-	TGTGCCAGCAGTTACGCAGGGACATCGGAGACCCAGTACTTC	CASSYAGTSETQYF
TRBJ1-1	-	TRBV19	few	TGTGCCAGTCGGGACGGGGTGAACACTGAAGCTTTCTTT	CASRDGVNTEAFF
TRBJ2-1	-	TRBV6-6	-	TGTGCCAGCAGTTACTCGACCTTCAATGAGCAGTTCTTC	CASSYSTFNEQFF
TRBJ1-1	-	TRBV18	-	TGTGCCAGCTCACCAATATCGCTGAGCGGGAAGAACACTGAAGCTTTCTTT	CASSPISLSGKNTEAFF
TRBJ2-6	-	TRBV19	-	TGTGCCAGTAGTAAAGGGACCAACTCTGGGGCCAACGTCCTGACTTTC	CASSKGTNSGANVLTF
TRBJ1-1	-	TRBV29-1	few	TGCAGCGCTGAGGAACCTTACACTGAAGCTTTCTTT	CSAEEPYTEAFF
TRBJ2-3	-	TRBV11-2	-	TGTGCCAGCAGCGACGTGGGGGCGGGAGACACAGATACGCAGTATTTT	CASSDVGAGDTDTQYF
TRBJ2-1	-	TRBV18	-	TGTGCCAGCTCAATCGTCGGGGGGCGCATCCTTGAGCAGTTCTTC	CASSIVGGRILEQFF
TRBJ1-2	TRBD1	TRBV29-1	-	TGCAGCGTGGCCATACAGGGGAAGTGCACCTTC	CSVAIQGKCTF
TRBJ1-2	-	TRBV6-6	-	TGTGCCAGCATTGAACGAGGATTAAACTATGGCTACACCTTC	CASIERGLNYGYTF
TRBJ1-2	-	TRBV29-1	-	TGCAGCGTTGAAGAAAGGGGCTATGGCTACACCTTC	CSVEERGYGYTF
TRBJ2-7	-	TRBV2	-	TGTGCCAGCACCCCGACTAGCTACGAGCAGTACTTC	CASTPTSYEQYF
TRBJ2-4	-	TRBV27	-	TGTGCCAGCAGTTTCCTCGGGGACGGGGCGGGAAACATTCAGTACTTC	CASSFLGDGAGNIQYF